The source of this T cell receptor (beta chain) is a study of T cell responses to AZD1222 COVID-19 vaccine. Overall study results and limits: CD4 TCRs linked to vaccination spanned spike, dominating at 160-218 and 743-854. The peak T cell response came first, and repertoires were sampled only after it. At baseline, just 5 or 6 AZD1222 recipients tested seropositive. Unmutated regions of variants are reportedly targeted by nearly half of spike-specific TCRs.

Profiled with immunoSEQ multiplex PCR; TCRdb holds only in-frame clones, not every one. The sample includes 150,000 to 200,000 clones, under 95% of them seen just once. This CDR3 region has 13 residues. CDR1 and CDR2 (germline): SGHDT, YYEEEE. Between the trimmed V and J ends, which lost 1 base and 4 bases, there was a span of 7 bases. This clone was observed a few times. No antigen is known for it. The chain couples TRBV5-6 to TRBJ2-3; D call uncertain. The source material was peripheral blood, sampled 28 days after the second AZD1222 dose. This clonotype originated in an adult who received the AZD1222 COVID-19 vaccine. DNA for the CDR3: TGTGCCAGCAGCTTGTATCAGTCAGATACGCAGTATTTT. Protein sequence: CASSLYQSDTQYF.